The 9 T cell receptor beta chains listed next were all sequenced from one sample in a study of shared clonotypes between healthy human individuals (dated by TCRdb to about 2020). The library was prepared using the immunoSEQ multiplex PCR assay. TCRdb retrieved this table from immuneACCESS and kept in-frame rearrangements only. Not all clones are present; in checked studies, unresolved V genes account for under half, and no reason is known for the remainder. Across this sample there are roughly 640,000 clones, with roughly 70% seen only once. The ten largest make up 1.5% to 2% of the sample. Sample: memory CD4+ T cells sorted from blood. What this sample's cell subset or site label stands for: CD45RA-negative fraction. The source is a young woman in good health.

The chain couples TRBV27 to TRBJ2-1, with TRBD2 identical over 7 bases. The J segment lost 9 bases and the V segment lost 6 bases, leaving 11 bases of the junction unmatched. The germline V gene encodes CDR1 MNHEY and CDR2 SMNVEV (reference sequence). The CDR3 contains 14 residues. The CDR3 sequence is CASRSLAVLFEQFF. For the CDR3, the DNA is TGTGCCAGCAGGAGTCTAGCGGTTTTATTTGAGCAGTTCTTC.

The chain couples TRBV5-1 to TRBJ1-5, with D hard to call. The V end lost 5 bases, the J end lost 0 bases, and 12 bases lay between the germline ends. Per germline, CDR1 SGHRS and CDR2 YFSETQ. CDR3 length: 15 residues. CDR3 protein: CASRPGPYSNQPQHF. The CDR3 nucleotides read TGCGCCAGCAGACCGGGCCCTTATAGCAATCAGCCCCAGCATTTT.

In this sample, this clone turned up many times. This chain joins TRBV2 and TRBJ1-2; D not resolved. The CDR3 is made up of 14 amino acids. The V gene's germline CDR1 is SNHLY and CDR2 FYNNEI. Trimming took off 5 bases at V and 8 bases at J, with 18 bases between the two ends. CDR3 in amino acids: CASSKAQQTGGYTF. DNA for the CDR3: TGTGCCAGCAGTAAGGCCCAACAAACGGGGGGCTACACCTTC.

The rearrangement links TRBV28 to TRBJ2-7, with D possibly being TRBD2 (7 bases). Germline V gives CDR1 MDHEN, CDR2 SYDVKM. V gave up 6 bases and J gave up 5 bases, with 17 bases separating them. The CDR3 consists of 14 residues. The CDR3 DNA sequence: TGTGCCAGCAGCCCCTGGGGGCGGGAGAACGAGCAGTACTTC. This translates into CASSPWGRENEQYF.

The V and J genes are TRBV5-1 and TRBJ2-1; TRBD2 agrees at 10 bases. Germline CDR1 is SGHRS and CDR2 is YFSETQ. The J segment lost 8 bases and the V segment lost 2 bases, leaving 7 bases of the junction unmatched. The CDR3 totals 15 residues. The CDR3 is CASSFMASGSYEQFF. The CDR3 bases are TGCGCCAGCAGCTTTATGGCTAGCGGGAGCTATGAGCAGTTCTTC.

This chain uses TRBV9 with TRBJ2-3, with 9 bases fitting TRBD2. Germline CDR1 and CDR2: SGDLS and YYNGEE. V lost 1 base, J lost 3 bases, and 3 bases stayed unmatched. The length of the CDR3 is 15 residues. The CDR3 coding sequence is TGTGCCAGCAGCGTAATAGCGGGAGATACAGATACGCAGTATTTT. It yields the protein CASSVIAGDTDTQYF. The entire variable domain, with the rest obtained from reference TRBV9 and TRBJ2-3, is as follows: DSGVTQTPKHLITATGQRVTLRCSPRSGDLSVYWYQQSLDQGLQFLIQYYNGEERAKGNILERFSAQQFPDLHSELNLSSLELGDSALYFCASSVIAGDTDTQYFGPGTRLTVL.

This chain connects TRBV25-1 to TRBJ1-4; possible D gene TRBD1, 5 bases. The ends were cut back, 1 base at V and 5 bases at J, with 11 bases in the middle. The germline gives CDR1 MGHDK, CDR2 SYGVNS. The CDR3 contains 15 residues. CDR3 sequence: CASSESRRGNEKLFF. For the CDR3, the DNA is TGTGCCAGCAGTGAATCACGAAGGGGAAATGAAAAACTGTTTTTT.

This clone has more than one count but fewer than ten. This chain connects TRBV2 to TRBJ2-1; D might be TRBD1 (8 bases). Per the germline V gene, CDR1 is SNHLY and CDR2 is FYNNEI. This CDR3 is 14 amino acids long. Trimming pared 6 bases from V and 7 bases from J, leaving 16 bases between. CDR3 nucleotides: TGTGCCAGCAGCCCACAGGGGGGAGGGAATGAGCAGTTCTTC. Amino acid sequence: CASSPQGGGNEQFF.

The chain joins TRBV13 to TRBJ2-3; D unclear. V dropped 2 bases and J dropped 1 base, with 13 bases sitting between them. The CDR3 contains 16 residues. The germline V gene encodes CDR1 PRHDT and CDR2 FYEKMQ (reference sequence). The chain's CDR3 is CASSLSPDRGTDTQYF. CDR3 DNA: TGTGCCAGCAGCTTATCTCCTGATAGAGGCACAGATACGCAGTATTTT.